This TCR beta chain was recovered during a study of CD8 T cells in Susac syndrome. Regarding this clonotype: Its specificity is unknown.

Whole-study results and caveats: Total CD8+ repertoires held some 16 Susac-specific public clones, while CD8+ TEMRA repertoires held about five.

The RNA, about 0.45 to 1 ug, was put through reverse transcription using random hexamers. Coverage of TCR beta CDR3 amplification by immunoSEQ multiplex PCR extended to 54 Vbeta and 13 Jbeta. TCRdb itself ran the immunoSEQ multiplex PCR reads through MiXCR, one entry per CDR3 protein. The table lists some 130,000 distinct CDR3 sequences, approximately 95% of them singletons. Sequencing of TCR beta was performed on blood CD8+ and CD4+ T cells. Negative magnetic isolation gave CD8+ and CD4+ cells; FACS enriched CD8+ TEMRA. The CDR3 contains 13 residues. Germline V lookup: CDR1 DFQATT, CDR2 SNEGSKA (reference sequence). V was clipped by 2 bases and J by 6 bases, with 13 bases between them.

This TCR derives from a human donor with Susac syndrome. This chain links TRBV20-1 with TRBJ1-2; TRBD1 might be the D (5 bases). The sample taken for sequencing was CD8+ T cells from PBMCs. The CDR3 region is CSARSGWGHGYTF. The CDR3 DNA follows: TGCAGTGCTAGATCGGGTTGGGGCCATGGCTACACCTTC.